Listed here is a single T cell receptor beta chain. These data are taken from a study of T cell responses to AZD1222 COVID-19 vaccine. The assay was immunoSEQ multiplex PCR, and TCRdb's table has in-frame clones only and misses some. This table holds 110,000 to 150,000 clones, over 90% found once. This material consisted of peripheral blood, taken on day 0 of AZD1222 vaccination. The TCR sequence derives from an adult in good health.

CDR3 in amino acids: CASSLAVIRDGYTF. CDR3 DNA: TGCGCCAGCAGCTTGGCCGTGATCAGGGATGGCTACACCTTC. The rearrangement uses TRBV5-1 and TRBJ1-2; TRBD1 is a possible D gene (5 bases). This CDR3 is built from 14 residues. The V end lost 0 bases, the J end lost 6 bases, and 12 bases lay between the germline ends. Germline V gene sequence: CDR1 SGHRS, CDR2 YFSETQ.